This is a list of T cell receptor beta chains from one sample in a study of cytomegalovirus exposure and HLA in healthy donors. Data came from immunoSEQ multiplex PCR; TCRdb stores just in-frame clones and leaves some out. This sample has some 120,000 clones; around 73% occur once, and the top ten carry under 1.5%. The material sequenced was PBMCs. The receptors come from a man aged 45-60 years in good health and CMV-seronegative. The CDR3 runs from the conserved cysteine through the conserved F or W. A D gene is named only where the DNA matches it firmly. Not all rows give a size; the values are once, few, many and, for expanded clones, a class.

-	-	TRBV28	TRBJ1-5	TGTGCCAGCAGTTTCGGGTTCCAGCCCCAGCATTTT	CASSFGFQPQHF
-	-	TRBV7-2	TRBJ2-2	TGTGCCACCAATAGCGGACCGAACACCGGGGAGCTGTTTTTT	CATNSGPNTGELFF
-	-	TRBV15	TRBJ2-1	TGTGCCACCAGCAGAGATCAGACTATAGGCGATGAGCAGTTCTTC	CATSRDQTIGDEQFF
-	-	TRBV6-5	TRBJ2-7	TGTGCCAGCAGTTACTCCCGGACATACTCCTACGAGCAGTACTTC	CASSYSRTYSYEQYF
-	few	TRBV4-1	TRBJ1-1	TGCGCCACCCGGGGAGCGCTTAAGGGCACTGAAGCTTTCTTT	CATRGALKGTEAFF
TRBD1	few	TRBV5-6	TRBJ1-3	TGTGCCAGCAGCCTACAGGGGAGTAACACCATATATTTT	CASSLQGSNTIYF
TRBD2	-	TRBV4-1	TRBJ2-2	TGCGCCAGTTCTCCGGGGGGTGCAAACACCGGGGAGCTGTTTTTT	CASSPGGANTGELFF
TRBD1	-	TRBV7-2	TRBJ2-5	TGTGCCAGCAGCAAAGGACAGGGGGCCCACCAGTACCAAGAGACCCAGTACTTC	CASSKGQGAHQYQETQYF
-	few	TRBV29-1	TRBJ2-7	TGCAGCGTACAACCCCCGGTGAAAACGAGAGGGACTTCCCAGATCCTCTACGAGCAGTACTTC	CSVQPPVKTRGTSQILYEQYF
-	-	TRBV7-6	TRBJ1-4	TGTGCCAGCAGCTTAGTACAGGGTAATGAAAAACTGTTTTTT	CASSLVQGNEKLFF
-	-	TRBV5-1	TRBJ1-4	TGCGCCAGCAGCTTGAACTGGGGAGTAACTAATGAAAAACTGTTTTTT	CASSLNWGVTNEKLFF
-	few	TRBV5-6	TRBJ2-7	TGTGCCAGCAGCTTTATGCTAGCTTACGAGCAGTACTTC	CASSFMLAYEQYF
TRBD1	-	TRBV19	TRBJ1-2	TGTGCCACCCGGGACAGGTCCTTTGGGGGCTACACCTTC	CATRDRSFGGYTF
-	-	TRBV18	TRBJ2-2	TGTGCCAGCTCACCGGTTCGTAGCGGGAACACCGGGGAGCTGTTTTTT	CASSPVRSGNTGELFF
-	few	TRBV5-1	TRBJ1-3	TGCGCCAGCACCTCAGGCTCTGGAAACACCATATATTTT	CASTSGSGNTIYF
TRBD1	-	TRBV5-1	TRBJ2-7	TGCGCCAGCAGCTTAGGGTCGGGGACAGGGGGCATGTACGAGCAGTACTTC	CASSLGSGTGGMYEQYF